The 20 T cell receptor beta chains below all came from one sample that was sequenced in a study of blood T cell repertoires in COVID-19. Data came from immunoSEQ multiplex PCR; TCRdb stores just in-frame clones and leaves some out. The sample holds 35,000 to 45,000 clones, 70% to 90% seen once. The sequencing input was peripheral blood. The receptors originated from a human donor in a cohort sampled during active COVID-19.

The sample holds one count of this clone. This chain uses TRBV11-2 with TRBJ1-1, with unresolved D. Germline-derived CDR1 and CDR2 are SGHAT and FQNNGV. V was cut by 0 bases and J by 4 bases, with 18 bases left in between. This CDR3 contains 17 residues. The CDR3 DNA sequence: TGTGCCAGCAGCTTAGATCTGGGAAGGAGGGTTCGCACTGAAGCTTTCTTT. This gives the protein CASSLDLGRRVRTEAFF.

The CDR3 protein is CATSSDREGYGYTF. The CDR3 DNA reads TGTGCCACCAGTTCAGACAGGGAAGGCTATGGCTACACCTTC. J is TRBJ1-2 and V is TRBV24-1, with TRBD1 identical over 7 bases. The CDR3 spans 14 residues. Germline V gene lookup returns CDR1 KGHDR and CDR2 SFDVKD. V lost 6 bases to trimming and J lost 4 bases; unmatched junction nucleotides: 7.

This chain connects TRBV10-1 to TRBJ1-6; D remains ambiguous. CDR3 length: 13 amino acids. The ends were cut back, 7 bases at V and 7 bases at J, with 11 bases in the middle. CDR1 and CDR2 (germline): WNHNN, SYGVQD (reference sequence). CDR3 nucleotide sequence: TGCGCCAGCACGGGAGATGTGAATTCACCCCTCCACTTT. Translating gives CASTGDVNSPLHF.

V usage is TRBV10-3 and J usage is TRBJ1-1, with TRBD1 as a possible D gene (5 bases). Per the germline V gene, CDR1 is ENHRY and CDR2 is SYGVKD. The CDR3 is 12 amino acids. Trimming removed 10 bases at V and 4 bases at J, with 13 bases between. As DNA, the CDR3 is TGTGCCACCTGGGACTCGGGCACTGAAGCTTTCTTT. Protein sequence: CATWDSGTEAFF.

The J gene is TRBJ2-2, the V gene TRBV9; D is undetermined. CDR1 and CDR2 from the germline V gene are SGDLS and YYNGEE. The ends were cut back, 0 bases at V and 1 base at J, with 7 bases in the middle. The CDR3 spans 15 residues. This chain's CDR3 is CASSVAPGNTGELFF. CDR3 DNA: TGTGCCAGCAGCGTAGCCCCAGGGAACACCGGGGAGCTGTTTTTT.

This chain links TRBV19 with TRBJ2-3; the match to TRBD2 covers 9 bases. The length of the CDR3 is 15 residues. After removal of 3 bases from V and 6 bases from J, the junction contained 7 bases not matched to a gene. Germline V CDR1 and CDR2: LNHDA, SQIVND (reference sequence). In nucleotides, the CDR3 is TGTGCCAGTAGTATCGGGGCGGGGGGGCCGGATACGCAGTATTTT. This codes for CASSIGAGGPDTQYF.

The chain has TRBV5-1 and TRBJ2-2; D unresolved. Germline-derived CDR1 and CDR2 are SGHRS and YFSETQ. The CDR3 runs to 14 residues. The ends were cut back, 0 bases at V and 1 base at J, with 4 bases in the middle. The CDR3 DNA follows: TGCGCCAGCAGCTTGGCAGTGAACACCGGGGAGCTGTTTTTT. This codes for CASSLAVNTGELFF.

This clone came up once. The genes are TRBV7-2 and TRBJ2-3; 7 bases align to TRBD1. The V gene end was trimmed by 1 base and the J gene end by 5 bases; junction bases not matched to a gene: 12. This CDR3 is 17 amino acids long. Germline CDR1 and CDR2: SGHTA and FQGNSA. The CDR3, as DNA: TGTGCCAGCAGCTTAGAATTTACCCCCAGGGGGTTAGATACGCAGTATTTT. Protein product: CASSLEFTPRGLDTQYF.

The CDR3 nucleotides read TGCGCCAGCAGCGTGATAGCGGGGGGGAACACCGGGGAGCTGTTTTTT. It codes for CASSVIAGGNTGELFF. The chain combines TRBV5-1 with TRBJ2-2, with TRBD2 matching over 10 bases. The length of the CDR3 is 16 residues. Trimming took 4 bases from V and 1 from J; bases not matched to a gene: 4. In germline, CDR1 is SGHRS, CDR2 YFSETQ.

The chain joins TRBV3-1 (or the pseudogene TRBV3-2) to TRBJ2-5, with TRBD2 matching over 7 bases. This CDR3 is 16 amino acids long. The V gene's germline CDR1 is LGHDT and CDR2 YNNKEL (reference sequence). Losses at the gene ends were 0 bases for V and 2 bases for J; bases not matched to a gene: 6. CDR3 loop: CASSQDGSGEQETQYF. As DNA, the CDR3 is TGTGCCAGCAGCCAAGATGGGAGCGGGGAACAAGAGACCCAGTACTTC.

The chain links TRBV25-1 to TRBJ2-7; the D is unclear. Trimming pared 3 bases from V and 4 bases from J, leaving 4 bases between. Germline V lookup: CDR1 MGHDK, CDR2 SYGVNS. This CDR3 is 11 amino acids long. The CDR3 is CASSDLYEQYF. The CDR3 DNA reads TGTGCCAGCAGTGATCTATACGAGCAGTACTTC.

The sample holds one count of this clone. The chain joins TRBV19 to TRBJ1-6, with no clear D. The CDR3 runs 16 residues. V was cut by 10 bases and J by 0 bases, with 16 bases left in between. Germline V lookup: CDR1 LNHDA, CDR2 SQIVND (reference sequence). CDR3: CATNPGGSSYNSPLHF. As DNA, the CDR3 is TGTGCCACCAACCCCGGAGGGAGCTCCTATAATTCACCCCTCCACTTT.

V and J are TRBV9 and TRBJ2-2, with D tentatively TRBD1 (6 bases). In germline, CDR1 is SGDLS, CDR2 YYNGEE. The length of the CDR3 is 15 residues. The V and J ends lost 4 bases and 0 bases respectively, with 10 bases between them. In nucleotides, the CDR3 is TGTGCCAGCAGCCCGGGACATACGAACACCGGGGAGCTGTTTTTT. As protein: CASSPGHTNTGELFF.

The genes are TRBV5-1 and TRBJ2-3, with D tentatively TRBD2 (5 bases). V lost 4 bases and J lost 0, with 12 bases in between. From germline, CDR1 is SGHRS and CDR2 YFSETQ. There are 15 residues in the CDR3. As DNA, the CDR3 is TGCGCCAGCAGCCTGGAAGGCGGGAGCACAGATACGCAGTATTTT. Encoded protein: CASSLEGGSTDTQYF.

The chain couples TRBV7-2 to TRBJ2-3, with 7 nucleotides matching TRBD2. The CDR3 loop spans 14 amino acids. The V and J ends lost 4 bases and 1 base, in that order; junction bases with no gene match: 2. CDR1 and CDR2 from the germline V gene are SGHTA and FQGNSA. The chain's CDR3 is CASSWTRGTDTQYF. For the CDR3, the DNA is TGTGCCAGCAGCTGGACTAGAGGCACAGATACGCAGTATTTT.

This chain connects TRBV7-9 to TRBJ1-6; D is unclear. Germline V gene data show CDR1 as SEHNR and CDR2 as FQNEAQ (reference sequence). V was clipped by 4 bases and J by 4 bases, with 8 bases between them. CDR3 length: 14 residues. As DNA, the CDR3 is TGTGCCAGCAGCTCCGGTCCTTATAATTCACCCCTCCACTTT. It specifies CASSSGPYNSPLHF.

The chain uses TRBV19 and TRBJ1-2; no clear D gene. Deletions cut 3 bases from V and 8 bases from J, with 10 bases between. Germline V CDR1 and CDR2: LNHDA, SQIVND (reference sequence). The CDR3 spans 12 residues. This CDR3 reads CASSMWREGYTF. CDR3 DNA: TGTGCCAGTAGTATGTGGCGGGAAGGCTACACCTTC.

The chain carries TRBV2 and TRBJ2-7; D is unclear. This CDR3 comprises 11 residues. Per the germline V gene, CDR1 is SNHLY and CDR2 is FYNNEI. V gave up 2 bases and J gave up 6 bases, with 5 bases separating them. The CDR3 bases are TGTGCCAGCAGTGAATTTCTCGAGCAGTACTTC. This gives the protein CASSEFLEQYF.

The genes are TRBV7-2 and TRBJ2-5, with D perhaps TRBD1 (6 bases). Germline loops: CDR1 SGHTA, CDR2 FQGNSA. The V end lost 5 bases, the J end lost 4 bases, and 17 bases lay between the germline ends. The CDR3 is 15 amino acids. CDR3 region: CASSNPGTYAETQYF. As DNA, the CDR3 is TGTGCCAGCAGCAACCCCGGGACATACGCAGAGACCCAGTACTTC.

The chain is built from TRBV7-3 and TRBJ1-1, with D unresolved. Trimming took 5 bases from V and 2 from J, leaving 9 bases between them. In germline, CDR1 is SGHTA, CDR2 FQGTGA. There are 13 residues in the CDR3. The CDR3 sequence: CASSRQTNTEAFF. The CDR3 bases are TGTGCCAGCAGCCGCCAGACAAACACTGAAGCTTTCTTT.